The text below deals with one T cell receptor beta chain. It was with unique molecular identifiers that the TCRbeta library was prepared. TCRdb passed the PCR reads through MiXCR, listing each CDR3 protein once. The sample has hundreds of thousands of distinct CDR3 sequences; around a sixth are singletons. V lost 3 bases and J lost 5; bases outside the gene matches: 13. The CDR3 is made up of 17 amino acids. These data are taken from a study of T-cell reconstitution after alpha-beta-depleted transplantation in children. The sample here was PBMCs from the stem cell graft donor, taken from the stem cell graft. The source is a human donor who donated a stem cell graft to a child with acute myeloid leukemia. This sequence joins TRBV12-3 or TRBV12-4 and TRBJ2-3; 8 bases map to TRBD2. The CDR3, as DNA: TGTGCCAGCAGTTTTCTTAAGCGGGGGCCCACTCTAGATACGCAGTATTTT. Its protein product is CASSFLKRGPTLDTQYF.